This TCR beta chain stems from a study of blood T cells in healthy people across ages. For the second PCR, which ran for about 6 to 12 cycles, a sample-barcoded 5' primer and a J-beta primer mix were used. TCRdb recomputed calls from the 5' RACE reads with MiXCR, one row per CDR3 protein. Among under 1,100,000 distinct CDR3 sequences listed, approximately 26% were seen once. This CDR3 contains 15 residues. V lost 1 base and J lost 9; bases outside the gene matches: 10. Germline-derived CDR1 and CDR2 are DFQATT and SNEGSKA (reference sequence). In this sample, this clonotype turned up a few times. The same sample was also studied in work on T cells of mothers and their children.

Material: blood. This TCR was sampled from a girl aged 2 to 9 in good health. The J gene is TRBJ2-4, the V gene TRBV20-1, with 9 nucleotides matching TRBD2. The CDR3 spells CSARGRAGGLGIQYF. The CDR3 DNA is TGCAGTGCTAGAGGGCGAGCGGGGGGTTTGGGCATTCAGTACTTC.